These T cell receptor beta chains were read from a single sample in a study of cytomegalovirus exposure and HLA in healthy donors. The data were produced by immunoSEQ multiplex PCR, yet TCRdb's version contains in-frame clones alone and is incomplete. The table records about 180,000 clones, approximately 78% of them present only once. Material for sequencing was PBMCs. The source is a male donor in good health and CMV-seronegative. Both conserved end residues are part of each CDR3. Each record gives: J gene, D gene, clone size, V gene, CDR3 DNA, CDR3 protein. D genes are given only for firm matches. Rows give clone size only sometimes, using once, few, many, or a class for an expanded clone.

TRBJ1-3 | NA | NA | TRBV4-1 | TGCGCCAGCAGCCTAAGGACGGGGAGCTCTGGAAACACCATATATTTT | CASSLRTGSSGNTIYF
TRBJ2-7 | NA | NA | TRBV7-2 | TGTGCCAGCAGCCCAGCGGGCGGGAAGACCTACGAGCAGTACTTC | CASSPAGGKTYEQYF
TRBJ2-1 | TRBD2 | few | TRBV4-2 | TGTGCCAGCAGCCAAATAAGCGGGGGGCAGAGCGATGAGCAGTTCTTC | CASSQISGGQSDEQFF
TRBJ2-3 | NA | NA | TRBV7-8 | TGTGCCAGCAGCTCCCGGGGGGCGTGGGTGGCAGATACGCAGTATTTT | CASSSRGAWVADTQYF
TRBJ2-5 | NA | NA | TRBV19 | TGTGCCAGTAGTCTCTGGACAGACCAAGAGACCCAGTACTTC | CASSLWTDQETQYF
TRBJ2-3 | NA | NA | TRBV7-3 | TGTGCCAGCAGCTTAACCCCCCGGGGAGCTCTCGCAGATACGCAGTATTTT | CASSLTPRGALADTQYF
TRBJ1-1 | NA | NA | TRBV5-1 | TGCGCCAGCAGCTTGGCTGGGGCGAACCCTGAAGCTTTCTTT | CASSLAGANPEAFF
TRBJ2-3 | NA | NA | TRBV29-1 | TGCAGCGTTGCCCCCTCGACCCCCGTCGGGACAGATACGCAGTATTTT | CSVAPSTPVGTDTQYF
TRBJ1-4 | TRBD1 | NA | TRBV2 | TGTGCCAGCAGTGTTTCACAGGGGACAAATGAAAAACTGTTTTTT | CASSVSQGTNEKLFF
TRBJ1-2 | NA | NA | TRBV19 | TGTGCCAGTGCACCGAGAGCAACTAACTATGGCTACACCTTC | CASAPRATNYGYTF
TRBJ2-7 | TRBD1 | NA | TRBV6-5 | TGTGCCAGCAGGGGAGGACAGGGGGCCCCCTACGAGCAGTACTTC | CASRGGQGAPYEQYF
TRBJ1-2 | TRBD1 | NA | TRBV28 | TGTGCCAGCAGGGGACAGGCAGTCCCTAGGGGTGGCTACACCTTC | CASRGQAVPRGGYTF
TRBJ1-4 | TRBD1 | once | TRBV18 | TGTGCCAGCTCACTGGACAGGGCCGCAACTAATGAAAAACTGTTTTTT | CASSLDRAATNEKLFF
TRBJ2-3 | TRBD2 | NA | TRBV4-3 | TGCGCCAGCAGTCAGAACCCCCGACTAGCGGGAAACCTGGGGACGCAGTATTTT | CASSQNPRLAGNLGTQYF
TRBJ1-2 | TRBD1 | NA | TRBV14 | TGTGCCAGCCGCGGGACAGGGGTTAGCGGCTACACCTTC | CASRGTGVSGYTF
TRBJ2-3 | TRBD1 | NA | TRBV30 | TGTGCCTGGAACGCCGGGACAGGGGCACCAGATACGCAGTATTTT | CAWNAGTGAPDTQYF
TRBJ2-5 | NA | NA | TRBV7-8 | TGTGCCAGCAGCTTGGAAGGGGGCCAAGAGACCCAGTACTTC | CASSLEGGQETQYF
TRBJ1-3 | NA | NA | TRBV6-1 | TGTGCCAGCAGTGAACTAATTTTGAGCGGGGGTACCATATATTTT | CASSELILSGGTIYF
TRBJ2-5 | TRBD2 | NA | TRBV5-6 | TGTGCCAGCAGCTTGGGCGGGGGGCGGGAGACCCAGTACTTC | CASSLGGGRETQYF
TRBJ2-5 | NA | NA | TRBV9 | TGTGCCAGCAGCGCCCGGGGAGAGACCCAGTACTTC | CASSARGETQYF
TRBJ2-5 | TRBD2 | NA | TRBV27 | TGTGCCAGCAGGCCGGTACTAGCGAGTAGGGAGACCCAGTACTTC | CASRPVLASRETQYF
TRBJ2-2 | TRBD2 | NA | TRBV9 | TGTGCCAGCAGCGTAGACGGGAGGGTCTCCGGGGAGCTGTTTTTT | CASSVDGRVSGELFF
TRBJ2-3 | TRBD2 | once | TRBV6-5 | TGTGCCAGCAGTTACCTCGGACTAGCTGTCCCGTATTTT | CASSYLGLAVPYF
TRBJ2-7 | NA | NA | TRBV4-3 | TGCGCCAGCAGCCAAGATGGCGGGATCCAGTACTTC | CASSQDGGIQYF
TRBJ1-1 | NA | NA | TRBV19 | TGTGCCAGTTCGATCGCGGGACCCCCTAACACTGAAGCTTTCTTT | CASSIAGPPNTEAFF
TRBJ2-3 | TRBD2 | NA | TRBV19 | TGTGCCAGTAGTATCGGTAGCGGGAATACAGATACGCAGTATTTT | CASSIGSGNTDTQYF
TRBJ2-2 | TRBD1 | NA | TRBV19 | TGTGCCGCGAGCGAGACAGGGGCCACCGGGGAGCTGTTTTTT | CAASETGATGELFF
TRBJ1-6 | TRBD1 | NA | TRBV27 | TGTGCCAGCAGTTCTCCCGGGACAGGGGGATTTCGGGATTCACCCCTCCACTTT | CASSSPGTGGFRDSPLHF
TRBJ1-4 | NA | NA | TRBV6-6 | TGTGCCAGCAGTTACCGGGAGGATGAAAAACTGTTTTTT | CASSYREDEKLFF